The 13 T cell receptor beta chains below come from one sample, sequenced in a study of cytomegalovirus exposure and HLA in healthy donors. The PCR employed 60 Vbeta primers together with 13 Jbeta primers. This table comes from immunoSEQ multiplex PCR, and its TCRdb copy is limited to in-frame clones, with some not included. This repertoire shows a few hundred thousand clones, 65% to 80% found once; its top ten account for around 0.2%. What was sequenced was PBMCs. These receptors all stem from a girl aged 2 to 9 in good health and CMV-seronegative.

The chain has TRBV2 and TRBJ2-7; tentative D call: TRBD1 (6 bases). The V end lost 4 bases, the J end lost 5 bases, and 18 bases lay between the germline ends. Germline V gene data show CDR1 as SNHLY and CDR2 as FYNNEI. This CDR3 has 15 amino acids. As DNA, the CDR3 is TGTGCCAGCAGTGTAGGGGGAGTTGACGGAGACGAGCAGTACTTC. Amino acid sequence: CASSVGGVDGDEQYF.

The gene calls are TRBV4-1 and TRBJ2-3; 14 bases are a match to TRBD2. J was trimmed by 11 bases and V by 2 bases; bases with no gene match: 12. CDR1 and CDR2 from the germline V gene are MGHRA and YSYEKL. CDR3 size: 17 residues. CDR3 in DNA: TGCGCCAGCAGCCAATCACTCCAGGGACTAGCGGGGGAGAGGCAGTATTTT. Its translation is CASSQSLQGLAGERQYF.

V is TRBV14 and J is TRBJ1-6, with a weak D call TRBD1 (6 bases). Trimming pared 1 base from V and 7 bases from J, leaving 17 bases between. The CDR3 is 17 amino acids. Per germline, CDR1 SGHDN and CDR2 FVKESK. The CDR3 is CASSQVEIEDSNSPLHF. Written as DNA, the CDR3 is TGTGCCAGCAGCCAAGTGGAAATCGAGGACAGCAATTCACCCCTCCACTTT.

V is TRBV5-1 and J is TRBJ2-3, with D possibly matching TRBD1 (5 bases). This CDR3 comprises 14 residues. The germline gives CDR1 SGHRS, CDR2 YFSETQ. With 5 bases removed from V and 6 bases from J, the gap between germline ends came to 16 bases. The CDR3 DNA reads as TGCGCCAGCAGACAGAATAGGGGTTCGGATACGCAGTATTTT. This encodes CASRQNRGSDTQYF.

The chain uses TRBV13 and TRBJ2-1, with D tentatively TRBD1 (6 bases). The CDR3 covers 15 residues. Between the trimmed V and J ends, which lost 2 bases and 5 bases, there was a span of 13 bases. The germline V gene encodes CDR1 PRHDT and CDR2 FYEKMQ (reference sequence). This CDR3 is CASSLIHRVNNEQFF. DNA for the CDR3: TGTGCCAGCAGCTTAATCCACAGGGTCAACAATGAGCAGTTCTTC.

The CDR3 DNA follows: TGTGCCAGCAGCTTAGGGGGAGAACACATACGCGAAGCTTTCTTT. Translation: CASSLGGEHIREAFF. The chain carries TRBV7-9 and TRBJ1-1; D remains unclear. Trimming removed 1 base at V and 8 bases at J, with 17 bases between. The CDR3 is made up of 15 amino acids. In germline, CDR1 is SEHNR, CDR2 FQNEAQ (reference sequence).

The rearrangement links TRBV9 to TRBJ2-7; 8 bases are shared with TRBD1. V shed 3 bases and J 2 bases; nucleotides not matched to a gene: 4. This CDR3 region has 14 residues. Germline-derived CDR1 and CDR2 are SGDLS and YYNGEE. Here the CDR3 DNA reads TGTGCCAGCAGCGCCCAGGGACAGGCCTACGAGCAGTACTTC. It specifies CASSAQGQAYEQYF.

This clone has only a few counts. This chain links TRBV7-6 with TRBJ1-2; D uncertain. The CDR3 length is 13 residues. Trimming took 3 bases from V and 4 from J, leaving 9 bases between them. Germline CDR1 SGHVS, CDR2 FNYEAQ. CDR3 sequence (DNA): TGTGCCAGCAGCTTCGACGGGTCCTATGGCTACACCTTC. Amino acid sequence: CASSFDGSYGYTF.

The V gene is TRBV27, the J gene TRBJ1-1, with unresolved D. The CDR3 is 17 amino acids. Germline assignment: CDR1 MNHEY and CDR2 SMNVEV (reference sequence). V was cut by 3 bases and J by 4 bases, with 21 bases left in between. The CDR3 nucleotides are TGTGCCAGCAGTTTTGGGAGGGCAAGAAGACTCGCCACTGAAGCTTTCTTT. Protein: CASSFGRARRLATEAFF.

The rearrangement joins TRBV2 to TRBJ2-7, with D maybe TRBD1 (5 bases). There are 13 residues in the CDR3. Trimming removed 6 bases at V and 2 bases at J, with 11 bases between. The germline CDR1 and CDR2 sequences are SNHLY and FYNNEI. The CDR3 protein is CASRRGIPYEQYF. The CDR3 coding sequence is TGTGCCAGCAGAAGGGGAATCCCCTACGAGCAGTACTTC.

Worth noting for this clone: The junction and the germline gene differ at one end; a read error may be behind it. V and J are TRBV7-9 and TRBJ1-1, with a weak D call TRBD1 (5 bases). The CDR3 covers 15 residues. Germline values: CDR1 SEHNR, CDR2 FQNEAQ (reference sequence). The CDR3 reads CASGLGTGVDTEAFF. CDR3 sequence (DNA): TGTGCCAGCGGCTTGGGAACAGGAGTTGATACTGAAGCTTTCTTT.

The V and J genes are TRBV4-2 and TRBJ2-3, with a tentative D call TRBD2 (6 bases). Per the germline V gene, CDR1 is LGHNA and CDR2 is YNFKEQ. Trimming cost V 2 bases and J 0 bases, with 12 bases left between them. This CDR3 is built from 16 residues. The CDR3 sequence is CASSQYAGTSTDTQYF. The CDR3 nucleotides read TGTGCCAGCAGCCAATATGCCGGGACTAGCACAGATACGCAGTATTTT.

The V gene is TRBV28, the J gene TRBJ1-2, with D unclear. This CDR3 is 14 amino acids long. The germline V and J ends were trimmed by 5 bases and 4 bases, with 14 bases remaining between them. The germline CDR1 and CDR2 sequences are MDHEN and SYDVKM. The CDR3 loop reads CASSPRDGAYGYTF. CDR3 in DNA: TGTGCCAGCAGTCCAAGAGACGGAGCCTATGGCTACACCTTC.